The sample holds many counts of the clone carrying this T cell receptor beta chain. Trimming cost V 6 bases and J 0 bases, with 12 bases left between them. The CDR3 loop spans 15 amino acids. Germline-derived CDR1 and CDR2 are MRHNA and SNTAGT. The sample originates from a study of T cells in Graves' hyperthyroidism and ophthalmopathy. Amplified regions were TCR beta CDR3 sequences from RNA transcripts. Primed by the HTBI set, a first-round RT-PCR was run on the TCR CDR3. From the multiplex PCR reads, TCRdb called clonotypes with MiXCR, one entry per CDR3 protein. The table shows a few hundred thousand distinct CDR3 sequences, with about 14% occurring only once.

Source material: blood. The TCR originated in a man aged 30-40 years with Graves' hyperthyroidism that later progressed to Graves' ophthalmopathy. The rearrangement uses TRBV6-4 and TRBJ2-1; D remains ambiguous. CDR3 nucleotides: TGTGCCAGCAGCCCCGACGCCAGCTCCTACAATGAGCAGTTCTTC. Translated: CASSPDASSYNEQFF.